This T cell receptor (beta chain) is from a study of blood T cell repertoires in COVID-19. Study-wide context: Specimens from acute and convalescent COVID-19 originated in the United States, Italy and Spain. From T cells, B-cell-depleted T cells, or PBMCs came the material, which was cDNA or gDNA.

The CDR3 length is 12 residues. Trimming removed 5 bases at V and 8 bases at J, with 12 bases between. Germline V gene sequence: CDR1 LNHDA, CDR2 SQIVND (reference sequence). As originally analysed: Using reference gene primer amplification, nucleated cell counts were estimated. Measured with immunoSEQ multiplex PCR; TCRdb has only the in-frame clones, and not every one. The V and J calls and clone size were taken over from that table, and D and trimming were inferred from the DNA. This sample has 200,000 to 250,000 clones, with over 75% found just once. Participants were aged about 18 to 100 years from 24 US areas.

This clonotype was obtained from a woman between 18 and 29 years old in a cohort exposed to, infected with or recovered from COVID-19 (not recorded which). Specimen: PBMCs or T cells enriched from blood (not recorded which). This chain links TRBV19 with TRBJ1-2; D is undetermined. CDR3 amino acids: CASSWESYGYTF. The CDR3 DNA follows: TGTGCCAGTAGTTGGGAGAGTTACGGCTACACCTTC.